The T cell receptor (beta chain) described here comes from a study of spatial heterogeneity in lung cancer. Across the study: Sequenced follow-up PBMC samples came a median of roughly 2 years after resection, where available. Study-level findings and limits: Blood contained ubiquitous expanded tumor TCRs more at resection than at follow-up.

TCRdb fed the 5' RACE reads into MiXCR, producing one record per CDR3 protein. The sample gives around 40,000 distinct CDR3 sequences, more than 6.5% of which show up once; approximately 8.8% is in the top ten. The V gene's germline CDR1 is SGHDT and CDR2 YYEEEE. V was clipped by 4 bases and J by 3 bases, with 26 bases between them. There are 18 residues in the CDR3. This clonotype was counted ten times or more. Its antigen is currently unknown. This sample's time point: blood at routine non-recurrence follow-up after resection. The sample consisted of PBMCs, taken at follow-up. The chain uses TRBV5-6 and TRBJ2-7; a weak D match, TRBD1 (6 bases). This TCR derives from a male donor with early-stage non-small cell lung cancer. The CDR3 DNA sequence: TGTGCCAGCAGCCGTCAAGGACCCACCGGACAGAGAATCTACGAGCAGTACTTC. Its translation: CASSRQGPTGQRIYEQYF.